This is a list of T cell receptor beta chains from one sample in a study of OX40 agonist ivuxolimab in advanced cancers. Sequencing was performed with immunoSEQ multiplex PCR; in TCRdb, only in-frame clones are kept and a portion is missing. The sample has roughly 64,000 clones; roughly 80% are singletons. Sample: CD4+ or CD8+ T cells sorted from blood, taken in a trial of the OX40 agonist ivuxolimab. The receptors here all came from an adult with an advanced solid tumor such as melanoma, head and neck, liver or kidney cancer. The CDR3 runs from the conserved cysteine through the conserved F or W. A D gene is named only where the DNA matches it firmly. Where a row states a size, it is once, few, many or the class of an expanded clone; other rows omit it.

size: few; length: 13; J: TRBJ1-3; D: NA; V: TRBV5-1; DNA: TGCGCCAGCAGCGACAGCTCTGGAAACACCATATATTTT; CDR3: CASSDSSGNTIYF
size: NA; length: 13; J: TRBJ2-7; D: NA; V: TRBV28; DNA: TGTGCCAGCAGCCCAGGGAGTTCCTACGAGCAGTACTTC; CDR3: CASSPGSSYEQYF
size: many; length: 17; J: TRBJ2-2; D: NA; V: TRBV9; DNA: TGTGCCAGCAGCGTAGAGCGGGACAAAACGAACACCGGGGAGCTGTTTTTT; CDR3: CASSVERDKTNTGELFF
size: NA; length: 13; J: TRBJ2-7; D: TRBD1; V: TRBV7-9; DNA: TGTGCCAGCGACCCCGGGACAGCCTACGAGCAGTACTTC; CDR3: CASDPGTAYEQYF
size: NA; length: 16; J: TRBJ2-1; D: TRBD2; V: TRBV5-4; DNA: TGTGCCAGCAGCTCCCTGGCGGGGGGTTTGTCCAATGAGCAGTTCTTC; CDR3: CASSSLAGGLSNEQFF
size: NA; length: 16; J: TRBJ1-4; D: TRBD1; V: TRBV5-1; DNA: TGCGCCAGCAGCTTGGACAGGGGGACGGCTAATGAAAAACTGTTTTTT; CDR3: CASSLDRGTANEKLFF
size: NA; length: 13; J: TRBJ1-1; D: TRBD1; V: TRBV29-1; DNA: TGCAGCACAAAGAACGGACAGGGCACTGAAGCTTTCTTT; CDR3: CSTKNGQGTEAFF
size: NA; length: 17; J: TRBJ2-1; D: TRBD2; V: TRBV6-4; DNA: TGTGCCAGCAGTTGGGGACTAGCGGGGTCCGGGAACAATGAGCAGTTCTTC; CDR3: CASSWGLAGSGNNEQFF
size: few; length: 13; J: TRBJ1-2; D: NA; V: TRBV19; DNA: TGTGCCAGTAGTATCACAGGGAACTATGGCTACACCTTC; CDR3: CASSITGNYGYTF
size: NA; length: 17; J: TRBJ1-5; D: NA; V: TRBV7-5; DNA: TGTGTCAGAAGCGCCCCCGGGCCACCACATAGCAATCAGCCCCAGCATTTT; CDR3: CVRSAPGPPHSNQPQHF
size: NA; length: 14; J: TRBJ1-2; D: NA; V: TRBV19; DNA: TGTGCCAGTAGTATTCTCGGGGGGATTAATGGCTACACCTTC; CDR3: CASSILGGINGYTF
size: NA; length: 18; J: TRBJ2-7; D: NA; V: TRBV6-1; DNA: TGTGCCAGCAGTGCCAAGGACAGATCTTTTTCACTTCCCTACGAGCAGTACTTC; CDR3: CASSAKDRSFSLPYEQYF
size: NA; length: 14; J: TRBJ2-7; D: TRBD1; V: TRBV6-1; DNA: TGTGCCAGCAGGGGGACAGGACATACCTACGAGCAGTACTTC; CDR3: CASRGTGHTYEQYF
size: NA; length: 13; J: TRBJ1-6; D: NA; V: TRBV30; DNA: TGTGCCTGGAGTACTCAGGGAAATTCACCCCTCCACTTT; CDR3: CAWSTQGNSPLHF
size: NA; length: 16; J: TRBJ1-5; D: NA; V: TRBV14; DNA: TGTGCCAGCAGCCAAGGAGCCCTTTGGAGCAATCAGCCCCAGCATTTT; CDR3: CASSQGALWSNQPQHF
size: few; length: 14; J: TRBJ1-5; D: NA; V: TRBV6-1; DNA: TGTGCCAGCAGTGAAAAGTTGGGCAATCAGCCCCAGCATTTT; CDR3: CASSEKLGNQPQHF
size: NA; length: 14; J: TRBJ2-1; D: TRBD2; V: TRBV6-6; DNA: TGTGCCAGCAGTTACTCAGGTCTAGCGGGAAAACAGTTCTTC; CDR3: CASSYSGLAGKQFF
size: NA; length: 14; J: TRBJ2-3; D: NA; V: TRBV5-1; DNA: TGCGCCAGCAGCTTGGCCGAGGGCACAGATACGCAGTATTTT; CDR3: CASSLAEGTDTQYF